The present T cell receptor beta chain was sequenced within a study of neoadjuvant nivolumab and ipilimumab in lung cancer. The CDR3 is made up of 14 amino acids. V lost 4 bases and J 1 base, leaving 10 bases between the germline ends. Germline V lookup: CDR1 SGHDN, CDR2 FVKESK. Sequencing was performed with immunoSEQ multiplex PCR; in TCRdb, only in-frame clones are kept and a portion is missing. This sample has over 25,000 clones, with more than 70% found just once. Here the sequenced sample was peripheral blood, taken before neoadjuvant nivolumab, alone or with ipilimumab. The chain employs TRBV14 and TRBJ1-1, with D unresolved. The clonotype comes from an adult with non-small cell lung cancer. The CDR3 nucleotides read TGTGCCAGCAGCCGGGCTATTCCGAACACTGAAGCTTTCTTT. This translates into CASSRAIPNTEAFF.